Reported below is one T cell receptor beta chain. Authors' processing steps: Counts of nucleated cells, estimated from reference gene primer amplification, were obtained. Clones were sequenced by immunoSEQ multiplex PCR, and TCRdb holds only the in-frame ones, with some missing. V and J calls and clone size follow that table, whereas D and trimming were derived from the DNA. The top ten clones hold 11% of a sample with 71,000 or so clones, around 79% of them seen once. The data were obtained in a study of blood T cell repertoires in COVID-19. Study-level background: Donors in the United States, Italy and Spain gave samples during acute or convalescent COVID-19.

CDR1 is MNHEY and CDR2 is SVGEGT in the germline V gene. The germline V and J ends were trimmed by 0 bases and 3 bases, with 12 bases remaining between them. This CDR3 region has 15 residues. The sample consisted of peripheral blood. The V gene is TRBV6-2 or TRBV6-3, the J gene TRBJ2-7; D is perhaps TRBD1 (6 bases). The TCR was taken from a man in his forties or fifties with acute or convalescent COVID-19. The CDR3: CASSYSARDNYEQYF. Here the CDR3 DNA reads TGTGCCAGCAGTTACTCCGCACGGGACAACTACGAGCAGTACTTC.